What follows describes a single T cell receptor beta chain. Its specificity is unknown. This sample stems from a study of shared clonotypes between healthy human individuals. Study overall: CD8 memory received one plate per donor, CD8 naive two, CD4 memory three and CD4 naive three. Study results and caveats: Rarefaction curves obtained for sorted subsets showed sequencing incomplete despite large depth. All-four-donor shared clonotypes had higher generation probabilities than non-shared clonotypes did.

Profiling relied on immunoSEQ multiplex PCR, and the TCRdb table lists in-frame clones only, not all of them. The sample shows 300,000 to 350,000 clones, around 67% of them seen only once. Germline CDR1 reads MDHEN; CDR2 reads SYDVKM. This CDR3 comprises 15 residues. V was cut by 5 bases and J by 0 bases, with 11 bases left in between. The sequencing input was memory CD4+ T cells sorted from blood. Subset noted: CD45RA-negative fraction. V and J are TRBV28 and TRBJ2-4; tentative D call: TRBD2 (5 bases). The receptor was isolated from a man aged 30 to 39 in good health. The CDR3 region is CASSREVIAKNIQYF. CDR3 in DNA: TGTGCCAGCAGTCGGGAAGTTATAGCCAAAAACATTCAGTACTTC.